This TCR beta chain was identified during a study of metastatic and nonmetastatic thyroid tumors. About the study: It was across blood and tumor or nodule tissue from malignant and benign thyroid patients that repertoires were compared.

TCRdb ran MiXCR on the PCR reads. In the table there are around 27,000 clones, more than 20% of which are singletons. This clone is deemed medium-sized. The antigen remains undetermined. Germline V gives CDR1 MDHEN, CDR2 SYDVKM. Trimming left V 0 bases short and J 2 bases short, with 8 bases between. This CDR3 has 14 amino acids. No patient received treatment before thyroid surgery. Study results and limitations: Significantly greater TCR beta diversity was reportedly found in malignant thyroid tumors than in benign nodules (in blood and tumor).

The sequenced sample was blood. This chain connects TRBV28 to TRBJ2-7; D uncertain. The TCR sequence derives from a female donor with papillary thyroid cancer or a benign thyroid nodule (not recorded which). Some clones in this sample may be carry-over from other donors' samples. The CDR3: CASSLWGETYEQYF. The CDR3 DNA sequence: TGTGCCAGCAGTTTATGGGGCGAGACCTACGAGCAGTACTTC.